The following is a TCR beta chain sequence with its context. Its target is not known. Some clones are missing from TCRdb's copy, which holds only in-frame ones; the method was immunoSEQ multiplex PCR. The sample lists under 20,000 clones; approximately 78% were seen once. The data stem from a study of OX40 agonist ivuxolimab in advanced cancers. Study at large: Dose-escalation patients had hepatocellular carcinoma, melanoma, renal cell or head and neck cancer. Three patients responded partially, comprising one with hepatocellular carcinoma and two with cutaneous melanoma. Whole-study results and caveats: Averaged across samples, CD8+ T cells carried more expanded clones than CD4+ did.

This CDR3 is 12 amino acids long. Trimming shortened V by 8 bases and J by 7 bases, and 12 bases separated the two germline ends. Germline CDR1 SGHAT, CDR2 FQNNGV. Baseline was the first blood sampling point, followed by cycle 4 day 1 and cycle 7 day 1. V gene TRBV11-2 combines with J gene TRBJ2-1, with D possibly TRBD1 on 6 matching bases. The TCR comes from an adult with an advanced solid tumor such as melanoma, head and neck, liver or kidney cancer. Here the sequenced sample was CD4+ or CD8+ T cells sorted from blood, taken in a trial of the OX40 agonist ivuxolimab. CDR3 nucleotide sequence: TGTGCCAGCGGGGGCCTTTGGAATGAGCAGTTCTTC. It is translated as CASGGLWNEQFF.